The clone carrying this T cell receptor beta chain was detected only a few times. Its antigen is undetermined. The data are from a study of T-cell reconstitution after alpha-beta-depleted transplantation in children. General study points: When one year had passed after transplant, most T-cell counts and diversity came from newly produced T cells. It was surviving recipient T cells and thymic progenitors that gave some patients high TCRbeta diversity at day 60. Several hundred expanded graft clones reportedly supplied alpha-beta T cells about two months after transplant.

Molecular barcoding with unique molecular identifiers was used for the TCRbeta library. TCRdb itself ran the PCR reads through MiXCR, one entry per CDR3 protein. Among a few hundred thousand distinct CDR3 sequences listed, over 7% were seen once. Sample: peripheral blood, taken 360 days after TCRalphabeta/CD19-depleted stem cell transplant. This TCR was sampled from a female patient aged 2 to 10 who had a stem cell transplant for Fanconi anemia, so the T cells may come from the graft donor.

The CDR3 reads CASTDGSYYEQYV. In nucleotides, the CDR3 is TGTGCCAGCACTGATGGCAGCTACTACGAGCAGTACGTC. The chain recombines TRBV5-6 with TRBJ2-7, with D hard to call. Germline CDR1 reads SGHDT; CDR2 reads YYEEEE. The CDR3 is 13 amino acids. The V and J ends lost 6 bases and 3 bases respectively, with 13 bases between them.